One and the same sample provided the 29 T cell receptor beta chains below, sequenced in a study of cytomegalovirus exposure and HLA in healthy donors. The PCR was carried out with 60 Vbeta primers and 13 Jbeta primers. Repertoires were generated with immunoSEQ multiplex PCR, while TCRdb's copy carries only in-frame clones and drops some. The table records around 150,000 clones, approximately 80% of them present only once. Sequenced sample: PBMCs. These receptors were taken from a man aged 25 to 40 in good health and CMV-seronegative.

The chain joins TRBV11-3 to TRBJ2-1, with 7 bases fitting TRBD2. Germline values: CDR1 SGHNT, CDR2 YENEEA. V lost 5 bases and J lost 9; bases outside the gene matches: 10. The CDR3 runs to 14 residues. The CDR3, as DNA: TGTGCCAGCAGCCCGGAGGGAGCGGGGTTTGAGCAGTTCTTC. Amino acid sequence: CASSPEGAGFEQFF.

Note on this clone: One end of the junction fails to match germline, which may point to a read error. The chain links TRBV7-9 to TRBJ1-2; perhaps TRBD1 as D (6 bases). Looked up from germline, CDR1 is SEHNR and CDR2 is FQNEAQ (reference sequence). The CDR3 consists of 12 residues. This CDR3 is CSSSFGGDGYTF. CDR3 nucleotides: TGTTCCAGCAGCTTTGGGGGCGATGGCTACACCTTC.

This chain joins TRBV7-9 and TRBJ2-5, with TRBD2 matching over 13 bases. Matching the DNA end better, TRBJ2-7 makes the J call doubtful. Germline V lookup: CDR1 SEHNR, CDR2 FQNEAQ (reference sequence). This CDR3 contains 15 residues. In DNA form, the CDR3 reads TGTGCCAGCAGCGCTCGGACTAGCGGGAGTTACGAGCAGTACTTC. Its protein product is CASSARTSGSYEQYF.

The rearrangement uses TRBV11-2 and TRBJ2-7; D not resolved. The germline gives CDR1 SGHAT, CDR2 FQNNGV. V was cut by 4 bases and J by 2 bases, with 15 bases left in between. CDR3 length: 15 amino acids. The CDR3 region has the DNA TGTGCCAGCAGCTGGTTTGTGTCTACGACCTACGAGCAGTACTTC. Translated, it gives CASSWFVSTTYEQYF.

V and J are TRBV7-6 and TRBJ2-5, with TRBD2 matching over 7 bases. CDR3 length: 16 residues. V dropped 5 bases and J dropped 5; count of bases not matched to a gene: 14. The V gene's germline CDR1 is SGHVS and CDR2 FNYEAQ. This CDR3 is CASSPMGGAGRETQYF. CDR3 bases: TGTGCCAGCAGCCCAATGGGGGGAGCGGGACGGGAGACCCAGTACTTC.

The chain's CDR3 is CASSFRGTGTGYTF. CDR3 nucleotide sequence: TGTGCCAGCAGTTTCCGAGGGACAGGGACTGGCTACACCTTC. The V and J genes are TRBV27 and TRBJ1-2, with 9 bases fitting TRBD1. Looked up from germline, CDR1 is MNHEY and CDR2 is SMNVEV (reference sequence). V was pared by 3 bases and J by 7 bases, with 6 bases of the junction left unmatched. The CDR3 totals 14 residues.

This clone was detected a few times. The chain has TRBV6-6 and TRBJ2-4; 13 bases map to TRBD2. CDR3 length: 15 residues. Looked up from germline, CDR1 is MNHNY and CDR2 is SVGAGI (reference sequence). With 7 bases clipped from V and 8 bases from J, the junction kept 8 bases outside the gene matches. CDR3 nucleotides: TGTGCCAGCACTCCCGGACTAGCGGGAGACCACATTCAGTACTTC. The encoded protein is CASTPGLAGDHIQYF.

The chain combines TRBV7-9 with TRBJ2-6; perhaps TRBD2 as D (5 bases). V was trimmed by 5 bases and J by 0 bases, leaving 11 bases between them. The CDR3 loop spans 16 amino acids. CDR1 and CDR2 from the germline V gene are SEHNR and FQNEAQ (reference sequence). The CDR3 DNA reads TGTGCCAGCAGCCCCGGACTCACCTCTGGGGCCAACGTCCTGACTTTC. It is translated as CASSPGLTSGANVLTF.

The gene calls are TRBV4-3 and TRBJ1-1; D is unresolved. The V and J ends lost 4 bases and 0 bases respectively, with 9 bases between them. The CDR3 contains 14 residues. The germline CDR1 and CDR2 sequences are LGHNA and YSLEER. The DNA of the CDR3 is TGCGCCAGCAGCCGCGACACTCTGAACACTGAAGCTTTCTTT. Amino acids: CASSRDTLNTEAFF.

This rearrangement joins TRBV10-2 to TRBJ2-3, with 7 positions matching TRBD2. The V gene's germline CDR1 is WSHSY and CDR2 SAAADI. The CDR3 is made up of 14 amino acids. V lost 6 bases, J lost 1 base, and 4 bases stayed unmatched. The CDR3 here is CASRFSGRTDTQYF. CDR3 bases: TGCGCCAGCAGATTTAGCGGGCGCACAGATACGCAGTATTTT.

This rearrangement joins TRBV2 to TRBJ2-3; TRBD2 matches 10 bases. This CDR3 is 14 amino acids long. Unmatched junction bases numbered 4, after V lost 5 bases and J lost 5 bases. CDR1 is SNHLY and CDR2 is FYNNEI in the germline V gene. In DNA, the CDR3 is TGTGCCAGCAGTACGTTAGCGGGAGGAGATACGCAGTATTTT. Translation gives CASSTLAGGDTQYF.

The chain joins TRBV18 to TRBJ2-2, with 12 bases identical to TRBD2. The junction had 4 bases not matched to a gene; V was cut back by 4 bases and J by 1 base. Germline assignment: CDR1 KGHSH and CDR2 LQKENI. CDR3 size: 17 residues. CDR3 loop: CASSLRLAGVNTGELFF. The CDR3 DNA is TGTGCCAGCTCACTTCGACTAGCGGGGGTGAACACCGGGGAGCTGTTTTTT.

The chain couples TRBV11-2 to TRBJ2-7; no clear D gene. Trimming shortened V by 1 base and J by 5 bases, and 9 bases separated the two germline ends. The CDR3 has 13 residues. From germline, CDR1 is SGHAT and CDR2 FQNNGV. Written as DNA, the CDR3 is TGTGCCAGCAGCTTAGCACTGATGGACGAGCAGTACTTC. Translation gives CASSLALMDEQYF.

The chain carries TRBV25-1 and TRBJ2-5, with D tentatively TRBD1 (6 bases). The CDR3 totals 14 residues. Germline loops: CDR1 MGHDK, CDR2 SYGVNS. Trimming shortened V by 3 bases and J by 7 bases, and 15 bases separated the two germline ends. The CDR3 is CASSDTGKPGTQYF. The CDR3 coding sequence is TGTGCCAGCAGTGACACAGGGAAGCCGGGGACCCAGTACTTC.

V usage is TRBV6-5 and J usage is TRBJ2-7; a possible D gene is TRBD1 (6 bases). V lost 5 bases and J lost 1, with 9 bases in between. Germline assignment: CDR1 MNHEY and CDR2 SVGAGI. This CDR3 spans 13 amino acids. This CDR3 reads CASSPDSSYEQYF. CDR3 DNA: TGTGCCAGCAGTCCGGACAGTTCCTACGAGCAGTACTTC.

The chain couples TRBV7-2 to TRBJ2-1; 9 bases are a match to TRBD2. Trimming at V came to 3 bases and at J to 13 bases, leaving 1 base not matched to a gene. Germline values: CDR1 SGHTA, CDR2 FQGNSA. There are 11 residues in the CDR3. The DNA for the CDR3 is TGTGCCAGCAGCTTTAGCGGGAGTCAGTTCTTC. It is translated as CASSFSGSQFF.

J is TRBJ2-7 and V is TRBV29-1; 7 positions match TRBD2. V shed 6 bases and J 0 bases; nucleotides not matched to a gene: 11. Germline loops: CDR1 SQVTM, CDR2 ANQGSEA. The CDR3 has 15 amino acids. The CDR3 region is CSVELGTMSSYEQYF. CDR3 bases: TGCAGCGTGGAACTCGGGACTATGAGCTCCTACGAGCAGTACTTC.

For this clone: One end of the junction varies from germline; a read error may be responsible. The chain couples TRBV7-9 to TRBJ2-7; D not resolved. The CDR3 is 12 amino acids. Per germline, CDR1 SEHNR and CDR2 FQNEAQ (reference sequence). The CDR3 DNA is TGTTCCAGCCACCGACTTTCCTACGAGCAGTACTTC. Encoded protein: CSSHRLSYEQYF. The complete variable domain, with remaining parts taken from reference TRBV7-9 and TRBJ2-7, reads DTGVSQNPRHKITKRGQNVTFRCDPISEHNRLYWYRQTLGQGPEFLTYFQNEAQLEKSRLLSDRFSAERPKGSFSTLEIQRTEQGDSAMYLCSSHRLSYEQYFGPGTRLTVT.

V gene TRBV7-2 combines with J gene TRBJ2-3; 8 nucleotides line up with TRBD2. The V gene's germline CDR1 is SGHTA and CDR2 FQGNSA. V trimming: 5 bases; J trimming: 5 bases; junction bases outside the gene matches: 15. The CDR3 is 17 residues long. The CDR3 DNA reads as TGTGCCAGCAGCCTCCCGCCGGGGGGGGCCCGAGGAGATACGCAGTATTTT. Translated: CASSLPPGGARGDTQYF.

The chain has TRBV30 and TRBJ2-1; no reliable D call. The CDR3 extends over 11 amino acids. Per germline, CDR1 GTSNPN and CDR2 SVGIG (reference sequence). V was clipped by 3 bases and J by 3 bases, with 3 bases between them. The CDR3 here is CAWSVYNEQFF. In DNA, the CDR3 is TGTGCCTGGAGCGTCTACAATGAGCAGTTCTTC.

The chain recombines TRBV7-8 with TRBJ2-1, with 7 bases lining up with TRBD2. Per the germline V gene, CDR1 is SGHVS and CDR2 is FQNEAQ. V lost 5 bases, J lost 12 bases, and 10 bases stayed unmatched. CDR3 length: 13 residues. CDR3 loop: CASSPLAVFGQFF. CDR3 nucleotides: TGTGCCAGCAGCCCTCTAGCGGTGTTCGGGCAGTTCTTC.

In regard to this clone: The junction departs from germline at one end; a sequencing error may be responsible. This sequence joins TRBV7-9 and TRBJ2-3; no clear D. Germline values: CDR1 SEHNR, CDR2 FQNEAQ (reference sequence). The CDR3 sequence is 12 residues long. This chain's CDR3 is CSSSLVIDTQYF. CDR3 bases: TGTTCCAGCAGCTTAGTAATAGATACGCAGTATTTT.

This chain links TRBV30 with TRBJ2-2, with D hard to call. CDR1 and CDR2 (germline): GTSNPN, SVGIG (reference sequence). This CDR3 spans 12 amino acids. The V end was cut by 3 bases, the J end by 8 bases, with 10 bases between. CDR3 sequence (DNA): TGTGCCTGGAGACATGGTTGGGGGGAGCTGTTTTTT. Amino acid sequence: CAWRHGWGELFF.

V is TRBV19 and J is TRBJ2-1, with 12 bases lining up with TRBD2. The germline gives CDR1 LNHDA, CDR2 SQIVND (reference sequence). The junction had 12 bases not matched to a gene; V was cut back by 1 base and J by 8 bases. CDR3 length: 18 amino acids. CDR3 bases: TGTGCCAGTAGTATAGCGGCTAGCGGGAGGGCCGGAGTCGATGAGCAGTTCTTC. This encodes CASSIAASGRAGVDEQFF.

The gene calls are TRBV6-5 and TRBJ1-6; TRBD1 might be the D (5 bases). Looked up from germline, CDR1 is MNHEY and CDR2 is SVGAGI. The CDR3 consists of 15 residues. V lost 2 bases and J lost 8, with 13 bases in between. The DNA for the CDR3 is TGTGCCAGCAGTTACGCCGGGACTTCAGATTCACCCCTCCACTTT. It codes for CASSYAGTSDSPLHF.

V gene TRBV7-9 combines with J gene TRBJ2-1, with a possible D match to TRBD1 (5 bases). The CDR3 length is 14 residues. The V end lost 3 bases, the J end lost 0 bases, and 6 bases lay between the germline ends. Germline V gene lookup returns CDR1 SEHNR and CDR2 FQNEAQ (reference sequence). CDR3 loop: CASSFQGSYNEQFF. The CDR3 nucleotides are TGTGCCAGCAGCTTCCAGGGCTCCTACAATGAGCAGTTCTTC.

The chain links TRBV7-9 to TRBJ2-3; TRBD2 might be the D (6 bases). Germline V gene lookup returns CDR1 SEHNR and CDR2 FQNEAQ (reference sequence). The V and J ends lost 7 bases and 4 bases respectively, with 15 bases between them. This CDR3 comprises 14 residues. CDR3 residues: CASTRRRESDTQYF. The DNA for the CDR3 is TGTGCCAGCACCCGGCGACGGGAGTCAGATACGCAGTATTTT.

This chain uses TRBV21-1 with TRBJ2-3; the table calls TRBD2, which could not be checked here. TRBV21-1 is labeled a pseudogene. There are 16 residues in the CDR3. This chain's CDR3 is CASSTFDCGTTDTQYF. DNA for the CDR3: TGTGCCAGCAGCACCTTTGACTGCGGGACCACAGATACGCAGTATTTT.

The CDR3 region has the DNA TGTGCCAGCAGTGAAGCACTAGCGGGAGCTACAGATACGCAGTATTTT. Translation: CASSEALAGATDTQYF. The chain combines TRBV6-1 with TRBJ2-3, with TRBD2 matching over 11 bases. V lost 0 bases and J lost 3; bases outside the gene matches: 2. Germline lookup yields CDR1 MNHNS and CDR2 SASEGT. The CDR3 has 16 residues.